The T cell receptor beta chain under discussion was sequenced for a study of blood T cell repertoires in COVID-19. The data were produced by immunoSEQ multiplex PCR, yet TCRdb's version contains in-frame clones alone and is incomplete. The repertoire holds under 250,000 clones, with roughly 88% as singletons. The CDR3 spans 15 residues. V shed 5 bases, J shed 0 bases, and the junction held 5 bases outside the gene matches. Germline CDR1 and CDR2: MDHEN and SYDVKM. Sequencing used peripheral blood. The sequence derives from a man of 80 years or more with acute or convalescent COVID-19. The V call is TRBV28, the J call TRBJ1-1; 8 bases align to TRBD1. This CDR3 is CASSPQGAVNTEAFF. CDR3 in DNA: TGTGCCAGCAGTCCTCAGGGGGCAGTGAACACTGAAGCTTTCTTT.